The 19 T cell receptor beta chains in this list originate from one sample, sequenced in a study of blood T cell repertoires in COVID-19 (dated by TCRdb to 2020 to 2022). Library preparation employed the immunoSEQ multiplex PCR assay. In TCRdb, the immuneACCESS table is reduced to in-frame sequences with V and J assigned. These tables do not hold every clone; where another copy was compared, an unresolved V gene accounts for under half, and the others remain unexplained. Across this sample there are roughly 150,000 clones, with roughly four fifths seen only once. About 15% of the sample is held by the ten biggest clonotypes. The sample consisted of peripheral blood. These receptor sequences come from a human donor with acute or convalescent COVID-19. The donor label of this sample is uncertain.

The chain carries TRBV19 and TRBJ1-1; TRBD1 agrees at 8 bases. The length of the CDR3 is 15 residues. Germline V CDR1 and CDR2: LNHDA, SQIVND (reference sequence). The ends lost 7 bases at V and 5 bases at J; junction bases unmatched: 12. The CDR3 spells CASMGMQGAGTEAFF. CDR3 DNA sequence: TGTGCCAGTATGGGGATGCAGGGGGCAGGAACTGAAGCTTTCTTT.

The chain employs TRBV11-1 and TRBJ2-2; D is unresolved. Germline lookup yields CDR1 SGHAT and CDR2 FQDESV (reference sequence). The length of the CDR3 is 13 residues. V lost 5 bases and J lost 1, with 5 bases in between. CDR3 coding DNA: TGTGCCAGCAGCGCGCTGAACACCGGGGAGCTGTTTTTT. Its protein product is CASSALNTGELFF.

V gene TRBV19 combines with J gene TRBJ1-5; D is unclear. The CDR3 length is 14 residues. V was shortened by 5 bases and J by 11 bases, with 19 bases between the two germline ends. CDR1 is LNHDA, CDR2 SQIVND, per germline (reference sequence). CDR3 sequence reads: CASSPSDTRRSQHF. CDR3 nucleotides: TGTGCCAGTAGTCCCTCTGACACCCGAAGGTCCCAGCATTTT.

The sample holds one count of this clone. The genes are TRBV19 and TRBJ2-7, with a weak D call TRBD1 (6 bases). Trimming took off 5 bases at V and 7 bases at J, with 15 bases between the two ends. The CDR3 runs 13 residues. In germline, CDR1 is LNHDA, CDR2 SQIVND (reference sequence). The CDR3 nucleotides read TGTGCCAGTAGTGAAAACAGGGTGAGTGAGCAGTACTTC. Its protein is CASSENRVSEQYF.

V is TRBV3-1 (or the pseudogene TRBV3-2) and J is TRBJ2-5; tentative D call: TRBD1 (5 bases). Germline V CDR1 and CDR2: LGHDT, YNNKEL (reference sequence). This CDR3 contains 14 residues. Between the trimmed V and J ends, which lost 0 bases and 12 bases, there was a span of 17 bases. CDR3 region: CASSQDRVGQGKYF. CDR3 sequence (DNA): TGTGCCAGCAGCCAAGATCGCGTGGGGCAGGGAAAGTACTTC.

The V and J genes are TRBV4-1 and TRBJ1-1, with D possibly being TRBD1 (6 bases). The CDR3 loop spans 18 amino acids. With 0 bases removed from V and 3 bases from J, the gap between germline ends came to 20 bases. Germline CDR1 and CDR2: MGHRA and YSYEKL. CDR3 amino acids: CASSQDRGRGGRDTEAFF. For the CDR3, the DNA is TGCGCCAGCAGCCAAGATCGTGGGAGAGGGGGACGAGACACTGAAGCTTTCTTT.

The rearrangement links TRBV25-1 to TRBJ2-5; 8 bases line up with TRBD1. Trimming cost V 4 bases and J 5 bases; bases outside gene matches: 9. The CDR3 extends over 15 amino acids. The germline gives CDR1 MGHDK, CDR2 SYGVNS. The DNA of the CDR3 is TGTGCCAGCAGTGTGCAGGGGGCTATCGGGGAGACCCAGTACTTC. It is translated as CASSVQGAIGETQYF. Supplemented by reference TRBV25-1 and TRBJ2-5, the full variable domain reads EADIYQTPRYLVIGTGKKITLECSQTMGHDKMYWYQQDPGMELHLIHYSYGVNSTEKGDLSSESTVSRIRTEHFPLTLESARPSHTSQYLCASSVQGAIGETQYFGPGTRLLVL.

This chain links TRBV4-3 with TRBJ1-1; D ambiguous. The CDR3 length is 13 residues. V was trimmed by 4 bases and J by 8 bases, leaving 14 bases between them. Germline V CDR1 and CDR2: LGHNA, YSLEER. The CDR3 DNA reads as TGCGCCAGCAGCCCTTATGTCGGCGGAGAAGCTTTCTTT. It yields the protein CASSPYVGGEAFF.

The V and J genes are TRBV7-6 and TRBJ1-4; D is perhaps TRBD1 (6 bases). Germline-derived CDR1 and CDR2 are SGHVS and FNYEAQ. Trimming pared 5 bases from V and 0 bases from J, leaving 16 bases between. There are 17 residues in the CDR3. The chain's CDR3 is CASSGGHLDPTNEKLFF. The DNA of the CDR3 is TGTGCCAGCAGCGGGGGACATCTCGATCCAACTAATGAAAAACTGTTTTTT.

The genes are TRBV27 and TRBJ1-1; the D gene is possibly TRBD1 (6 bases). The CDR3 sequence is 13 residues long. V dropped 5 bases and J dropped 11 bases, with 18 bases sitting between them. CDR1 is MNHEY and CDR2 is SMNVEV in the germline V gene (reference sequence). This CDR3 reads CASSPRGRERAFF. The CDR3 DNA reads TGTGCCAGCAGTCCCAGGGGCAGGGAGCGGGCTTTCTTT.

The CDR3 sequence is CAAMTGGAATEAFF. CDR3 DNA: TGTGCCGCTATGACGGGGGGAGCCGCAACTGAAGCTTTCTTT. The chain has TRBV30 and TRBJ1-1, with D perhaps matching TRBD1 (5 bases). This CDR3 has 14 amino acids. The germline V gene has CDR1 GTSNPN and CDR2 SVGIG (reference sequence). V was cut by 8 bases and J by 5 bases, with 21 bases left in between.

By its share, this clone is medium-sized. The CDR3 DNA follows: TGTGCCAGCAGCTCGGGACAGGGTAGCGACGAGCAGTACTTC. This sequence encodes CASSSGQGSDEQYF. J is TRBJ2-7 and V is TRBV11-2; 9 bases map to TRBD1. The V and J ends lost 4 bases and 5 bases, in that order; junction bases with no gene match: 6. There are 14 residues in the CDR3. The germline V gene encodes CDR1 SGHAT and CDR2 FQNNGV.

The table lists this clone with a count of one. In DNA form, the CDR3 reads TGCGCCAGCAGCCCCGGGACAGAGCCCTACGAGCAGTACTTC. Protein product: CASSPGTEPYEQYF. J is TRBJ2-7 and V is TRBV5-1, with 7 bases fitting TRBD1. Germline V gene sequence: CDR1 SGHRS, CDR2 YFSETQ. V trimming: 4 bases; J trimming: 2 bases; junction bases outside the gene matches: 6. The CDR3 is made up of 14 amino acids.

The V call is TRBV29-1, the J call TRBJ2-2, with D unclear. V was trimmed by 7 bases and J by 2 bases, leaving 5 bases between them. The CDR3 consists of 11 residues. Germline V CDR1 and CDR2: SQVTM, ANQGSEA. The CDR3 loop is CSALNTGELFF. Written as DNA, the CDR3 is TGCAGCGCTCTTAACACCGGGGAGCTGTTTTTT.

The V and J genes are TRBV7-3 and TRBJ1-2; TRBD1 is a possible D gene (5 bases). The CDR3 has 14 amino acids. The germline V gene encodes CDR1 SGHTA and CDR2 FQGTGA. V was cut by 1 base and J by 6 bases, with 12 bases left in between. CDR3 region: CASSLMGREDGYTF. Written as DNA, the CDR3 is TGTGCCAGCAGCTTAATGGGCAGGGAGGATGGCTACACCTTC.

CDR3 sequence: CARMKPGQKLNTGELFF. As DNA, the CDR3 is TGTGCCAGAATGAAACCGGGACAGAAATTGAACACCGGGGAGCTGTTTTTT. The rearrangement uses TRBV7-5 and TRBJ2-2; the table's D gene call, TRBD1, was not cross checked with the DNA. TRBV7-5 is given as a pseudogene. The CDR3 is made up of 17 amino acids.

The rearrangement joins TRBV5-1 to TRBJ1-2; a possible D gene is TRBD1 (6 bases). The CDR3 contains 13 residues. The germline V and J ends were trimmed by 4 bases and 8 bases, with 15 bases remaining between them. The germline gives CDR1 SGHRS, CDR2 YFSETQ. In nucleotides, the CDR3 is TGCGCCAGCAGCCCAAAGCCAGGGGAGGGCTACACCTTC. The encoded protein is CASSPKPGEGYTF.

As to this clone: Other DNA sequences in this specimen translate into the identical CDR3. V is TRBV6-2 or TRBV6-3 and J is TRBJ2-1; D is unclear. Trimming stripped 2 bases from V and 10 bases from J, with 9 bases between. CDR1 and CDR2 from the germline V gene are MNHEY and SVGEGT. The CDR3 loop spans 12 amino acids. The CDR3 DNA is TGTGCCAGCAGTTACCCCCGGGTAGAGCAGTTCTTC. Amino acid sequence: CASSYPRVEQFF.

J is TRBJ1-6 and V is TRBV6-2 or TRBV6-3, with TRBD1 matching 7 bases. The CDR3 length is 18 residues. With V trimmed by 1 base and J by 10 bases, 16 bases remained unmatched. Germline lookup yields CDR1 MNHEY and CDR2 SVGEGT. The CDR3 DNA reads as TGTGCCAGCAGTTACTTGAGACAGGGCGTTAGAGAGGACTCACCCCTCCACTTT. It specifies CASSYLRQGVREDSPLHF.